This is a list of T cell receptor beta chains from one sample in a study of blood T cells in healthy people across ages. TCRdb passed the 5' RACE reads through MiXCR, listing each CDR3 protein once. The repertoire holds 1.8 million or so distinct CDR3 sequences, about two fifths seen once, with around 23% in the top ten. Sequencing was done on a sample of blood. The receptors stem from a human donor in good health. The CDR3 runs from the conserved cysteine through the conserved F or W. The size entry is marked missing in some rows and otherwise reads once, few, many or a size class.

J,size,V,CDR3
TRBJ2-3,many,TRBV3-1,CASRGTDTQYF
TRBJ2-1,few,TRBV9,CASSVGDWNEQFF
TRBJ2-2,few,TRBV7-3,CASSLISAGGAGELFF
TRBJ1-2,few,TRBV6-5,CASSYSTAQGYTF
TRBJ2-1,-,TRBV10-3,CAISAPGSDGQFF
TRBJ2-2,-,TRBV27,CASREIGGGVAGELFF
TRBJ1-6,-,TRBV6-2/TRBV6-3,CASATGVTGSPLHF
TRBJ1-1,-,TRBV6-5,CASSRVPIGAEAFF
TRBJ2-2,many,TRBV7-2,CASSLQGVNTGELFF
TRBJ2-5,few,TRBV7-2,CASSRDYNQETQYF
TRBJ1-1,-,TRBV7-9,CASSFPARGQGQNTEAFF
TRBJ2-1,few,TRBV10-3,CAIRGTSGGDEQFF
TRBJ1-1,-,TRBV20-1,CSAPATGVNTEAFF
TRBJ2-5,-,TRBV28,CASSLGKMSWYF
-,-,TRBV6-2/TRBV6-3,CASNRVAETQYF
TRBJ1-5,-,TRBV18,CASSPTGLAGQPQHF
TRBJ2-2,-,TRBV24-1,CATSRTAPNTGERFF
TRBJ1-5,-,TRBV28,CASSPETDSNQPQHF
TRBJ1-5,-,TRBV20-1,CSARGPGTSNQPQHF
TRBJ2-1,-,TRBV7-2,CASSSGTLGGDEQFF